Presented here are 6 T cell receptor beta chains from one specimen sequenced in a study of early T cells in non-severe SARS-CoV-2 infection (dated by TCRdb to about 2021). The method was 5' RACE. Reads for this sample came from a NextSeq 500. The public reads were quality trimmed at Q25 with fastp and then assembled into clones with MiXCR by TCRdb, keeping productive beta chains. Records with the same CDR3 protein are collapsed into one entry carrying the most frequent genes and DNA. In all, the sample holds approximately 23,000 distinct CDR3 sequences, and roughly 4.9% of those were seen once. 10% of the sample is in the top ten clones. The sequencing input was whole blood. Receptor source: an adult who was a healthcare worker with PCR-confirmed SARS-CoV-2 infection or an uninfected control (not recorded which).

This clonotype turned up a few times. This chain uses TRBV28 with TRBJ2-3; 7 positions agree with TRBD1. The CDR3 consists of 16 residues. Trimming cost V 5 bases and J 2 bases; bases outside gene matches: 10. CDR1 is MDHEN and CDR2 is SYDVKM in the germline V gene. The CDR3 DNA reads TGTGCCAGCAGTACAGGACAGGCCCAAGACACAGATACGCAGTATTTT. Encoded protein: CASSTGQAQDTDTQYF.

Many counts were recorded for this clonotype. DNA for the CDR3: TGCGCCAGCAGCCAAGACGGTTCGATTGGGGGGGCGAATCCGAACACTGAAGCTTTCTTT. Translating gives CASSQDGSIGGANPNTEAFF. This chain joins TRBV4-1 and TRBJ1-1; D possibly corresponds to TRBD1 (6 bases). V was shortened by 0 bases and J by 1 base, with 24 bases between the two germline ends. Germline V gene data show CDR1 as MGHRA and CDR2 as YSYEKL. The CDR3 is 20 amino acids.

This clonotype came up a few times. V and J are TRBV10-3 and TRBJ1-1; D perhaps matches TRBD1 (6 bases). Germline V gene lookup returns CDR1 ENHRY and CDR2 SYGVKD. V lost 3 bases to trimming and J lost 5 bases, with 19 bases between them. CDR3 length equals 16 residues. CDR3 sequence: CAISDLARTEGTEAFF. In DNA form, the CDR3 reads TGTGCCATCAGTGATCTAGCCCGGACAGAGGGAACTGAAGCTTTCTTT.

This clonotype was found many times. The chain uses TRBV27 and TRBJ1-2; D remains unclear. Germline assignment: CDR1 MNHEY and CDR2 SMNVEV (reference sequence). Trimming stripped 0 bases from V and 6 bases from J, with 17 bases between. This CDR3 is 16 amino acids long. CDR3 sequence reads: CASSLSARVTNHGYTF. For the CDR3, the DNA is TGTGCCAGCAGTTTATCGGCGCGCGTCACCAACCATGGCTACACCTTC.

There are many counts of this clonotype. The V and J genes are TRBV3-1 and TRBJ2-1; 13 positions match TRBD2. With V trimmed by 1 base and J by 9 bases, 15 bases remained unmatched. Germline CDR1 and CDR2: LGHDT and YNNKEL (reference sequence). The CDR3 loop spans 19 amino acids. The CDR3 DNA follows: TGTGCCAGCAGCCAAGGGGGCCAACTAGCGGGAGGGTGGAGGAGTGAGCAGTTCTTC. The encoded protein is CASSQGGQLAGGWRSEQFF.

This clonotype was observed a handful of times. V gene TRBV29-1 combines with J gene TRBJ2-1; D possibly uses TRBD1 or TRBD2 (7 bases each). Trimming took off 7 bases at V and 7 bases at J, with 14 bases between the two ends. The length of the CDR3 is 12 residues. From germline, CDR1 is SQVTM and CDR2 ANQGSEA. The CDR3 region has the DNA TGCAGCGGTACCCAGGGGGGGAATGAGCAGTTCTTC. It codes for CSGTQGGNEQFF.